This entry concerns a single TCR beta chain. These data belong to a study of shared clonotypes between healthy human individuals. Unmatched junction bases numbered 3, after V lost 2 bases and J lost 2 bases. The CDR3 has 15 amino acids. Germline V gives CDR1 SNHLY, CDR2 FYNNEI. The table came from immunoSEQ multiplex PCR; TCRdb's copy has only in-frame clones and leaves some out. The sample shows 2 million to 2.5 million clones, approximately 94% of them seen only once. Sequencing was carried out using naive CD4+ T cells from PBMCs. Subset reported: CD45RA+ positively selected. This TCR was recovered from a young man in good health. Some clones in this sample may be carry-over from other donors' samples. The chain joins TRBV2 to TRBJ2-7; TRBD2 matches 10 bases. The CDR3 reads CASSETSGATYEQYF. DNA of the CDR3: TGTGCCAGCAGTGAAACTAGCGGGGCTACCTACGAGCAGTACTTC.